A selection of T cell receptor beta chains follows, all from one sample in a study of blood T cell repertoires in COVID-19. Assay: immunoSEQ multiplex PCR; the TCRdb copy retains only in-frame clones and omits some. The data hold about 25,000 clones, with more than 75% observed a single time. The sample comprised peripheral blood. The receptors originated from a man aged 50 to 60 with active COVID-19. The CDR3 runs from the conserved cysteine through the conserved F or W. D genes are given only for firm matches. Size values are once, few and many counts, or a class for expanded clones, and some rows have none.

d_call j_call v_call clone_size cdr3_aa cdr3_nt
TRBD1 TRBJ1-4 TRBV29-1 . CSVARQGNEKLFF TGCAGCGTTGCCCGACAGGGGAATGAAAAACTGTTTTTT
TRBD1 TRBJ1-5 TRBV3-1/TRBV3-2 . CASSQVSGGGQPQHF TGTGCCAGCAGCCAAGTCTCAGGGGGCGGGCAGCCCCAGCATTTT
. TRBJ1-1 TRBV9 . CASKQGSTEAFF TGTGCCAGCAAGCAGGGTAGCACTGAAGCTTTCTTT
. TRBJ1-6 TRBV6-4 . CASSRDNGNSPLHF TGTGCCAGCAGCCGGGACAATGGTAATTCACCCCTCCACTTT
TRBD1 TRBJ1-3 TRBV2 . CASRRQGSAGNTIYF TGTGCCAGCAGAAGACAGGGGAGCGCTGGAAACACCATATATTTT
. TRBJ1-2 TRBV6-5 . CASSYSRQRNGYTF TGTGCCAGCAGTTACTCGAGGCAGCGTAATGGCTACACCTTC
TRBD1 TRBJ1-5 TRBV6-1 . CASSEIQGAPNQPQHF TGTGCCAGCAGTGAAATACAGGGGGCGCCCAATCAGCCCCAGCATTTT
. TRBJ1-1 TRBV12-3/TRBV12-4 few CASKGAPNTEAFF TGTGCCAGCAAAGGGGCCCCGAACACTGAAGCTTTCTTT
. TRBJ2-5 TRBV7-9 once CASSPRRGETQYF TGTGCCAGCAGTCCCCGGCGAGGAGAGACCCAGTACTTC
TRBD1 TRBJ2-2 TRBV11-2 . CASSFDRANTGELFF TGTGCCAGCAGCTTCGACAGGGCGAACACCGGGGAGCTGTTTTTT
TRBD1 TRBJ1-2 TRBV28 . CASSLTLLGQNYGYTF TGTGCCAGCAGTCTTACCCTCCTGGGACAGAACTATGGCTACACCTTC
. TRBJ2-3 TRBV11-1 . CASSLARDTQYF TGTGCCAGCAGCTTAGCGAGGGATACGCAGTATTTT
TRBD2 TRBJ2-1 TRBV6-5 once CASSSLAGVIGNEQFF TGTGCCAGCAGTTCACTAGCGGGAGTGATTGGGAATGAGCAGTTCTTC
TRBD2 TRBJ2-7 TRBV7-9 once CASSETGLAGLTYEQYF TGTGCCAGCAGCGAAACGGGACTAGCGGGCTTAACCTACGAGCAGTACTTC
. TRBJ1-5 TRBV2 few CASTWSGTDSSHQPQHF TGTGCCAGCACCTGGTCGGGGACGGACAGCTCGCATCAGCCCCAGCATTTT
. TRBJ2-3 TRBV6-6 . CASLTTDTQYF TGTGCCAGCCTAACCACAGATACGCAGTATTTT
TRBD1 TRBJ1-5 TRBV4-2 . CASSQERGQLNQPQHF TGTGCCAGCAGCCAAGAGAGGGGACAGCTAAATCAGCCCCAGCATTTT
. TRBJ2-2 TRBV19 . CASSTGGGPNTGELFF TGTGCCAGTAGTACGGGAGGGGGCCCAAACACCGGGGAGCTGTTTTTT
. TRBJ2-5 TRBV15 . CASQAGQVYQETQYF TGTGCCTCCCAAGCGGGACAGGTGTACCAAGAGACCCAGTACTTC
TRBD1 TRBJ2-2 TRBV7-6 . CASSLAARGFTGELFF TGTGCCAGCAGCTTAGCCGCCAGGGGGTTTACCGGGGAGCTGTTTTTT
. TRBJ2-7 TRBV4-1 . CASSQDLLRVRVGEQYF TGCGCCAGCAGCCAAGATCTCCTCCGAGTACGGGTCGGGGAGCAGTACTTC
. TRBJ2-3 TRBV29-1 . CSVDGSETDTQYF TGCAGCGTTGATGGCAGCGAGACAGATACGCAGTATTTT
TRBD1 TRBJ1-2 TRBV6-5 once CASSRDRAGYTF TGTGCCAGCAGTAGGGACAGAGCCGGCTACACCTTC
. TRBJ1-1 TRBV4-1 . CASTWLQANTEAFF TGCGCCAGCACCTGGTTGCAGGCGAACACTGAAGCTTTCTTT
. TRBJ1-5 TRBV4-3 few CASSQNLNQPQHF TGCGCCAGCAGCCAGAATCTAAATCAGCCCCAGCATTTT
TRBD1 TRBJ1-5 TRBV7-8 . CASSYDREDGNQPQHF TGTGCCAGCAGTTATGACAGGGAGGATGGCAATCAGCCCCAGCATTTT
. TRBJ2-5 TRBV18 . CASSSGQQETQYF TGTGCCAGCTCATCGGGACAACAAGAGACCCAGTACTTC
. TRBJ1-3 TRBV7-2 . CASSLEGRREYF TGTGCCAGCAGCTTAGAGGGTCGACGGGAATATTTT
TRBD1 TRBJ2-5 TRBV18 . CASSPSGTGQETQYF TGTGCCAGCTCACCATCCGGGACAGGGCAAGAGACCCAGTACTTC
TRBD1 TRBJ1-5 TRBV10-2 . CASSWTGGLEPQHF TGCGCCAGCAGCTGGACAGGGGGTTTGGAGCCCCAGCATTTT
TRBD2 TRBJ2-1 TRBV6-2/TRBV6-3 . CASSYVRTSPLNNEQFF TGTGCCAGCAGTTATGTTAGGACTAGCCCGCTAAACAATGAGCAGTTCTTC
. TRBJ1-1 TRBV6-5 . CASSYSYRFEEAFF TGTGCCAGCAGTTACTCCTACAGATTCGAAGAAGCTTTCTTT
TRBD2 TRBJ2-3 TRBV7-2 . CASSLAVVSGRRYTQYF TGTGCCAGCAGCTTAGCGGTGGTGAGCGGGAGAAGGTATACGCAGTATTTT
TRBD1 TRBJ2-3 TRBV3-1/TRBV3-2 . CAAERQGATDTQYF TGTGCCGCCGAGCGACAGGGGGCCACAGATACGCAGTATTTT
. TRBJ2-5 TRBV28 . CASRPTLRGETQYF TGTGCCAGCAGACCGACCCTCCGAGGAGAGACCCAGTACTTC
TRBD1 TRBJ1-1 TRBV5-1 . CASGPAGTAEAFF TGCGCCAGCGGACCCGCAGGGACAGCTGAAGCTTTCTTT
TRBD1 TRBJ2-7 TRBV28 . CASSSPGGQAYEQYF TGTGCCAGCAGCTCCCCAGGGGGACAGGCCTACGAGCAGTACTTC